Below are 16 T cell receptor beta chains sequenced from a single sample in a study of blood T cell repertoires in COVID-19. Clones were sequenced by immunoSEQ multiplex PCR, and TCRdb holds only the in-frame ones, with some missing. The sample has some 260,000 clones; approximately 91% are singletons. Input material: peripheral blood. The receptors shown here come from a human donor in a cohort sampled during active COVID-19.

The genes are TRBV5-1 and TRBJ1-4; D gene uncertain. The V end lost 10 bases, the J end lost 8 bases, and 27 bases lay between the germline ends. Germline CDR1 is SGHRS and CDR2 is YFSETQ. This CDR3 comprises 16 residues. Written as DNA, the CDR3 is TGCGCCGTCCCCCCAAAGAGAGGGCGCGAAGAGGAAAAACTGTTTTTT. Translating it yields CAVPPKRGREEEKLFF.

The rearrangement uses TRBV21-1 and TRBJ1-5; TRBD1 was called by the table and not checked on the DNA. TRBV21-1 constitutes a pseudogene. This CDR3 is 14 amino acids long. The CDR3 nucleotides read TGTGCCAGCAGCAAAGGAAGGGGCACTAAGCCCCAGCATTTT. Translating gives CASSKGRGTKPQHF.

The chain has TRBV5-4 and TRBJ2-7; a weak D match, TRBD2 (6 bases). Trimming pared 1 base from V and 7 bases from J, leaving 15 bases between. The CDR3 is 14 residues long. Germline V gene lookup returns CDR1 SGHNT and CDR2 YYREEE (reference sequence). CDR3 in amino acids: CASSLRGGGEEQYF. The CDR3, as DNA: TGTGCCAGCAGCTTGAGGGGAGGCGGGGAAGAGCAGTACTTC.

This clone occurred a few times. CDR3 sequence reads: CASSFRVFRDYSNQPQHF. CDR3 in DNA: TGTGCCAGCAGTTTTAGGGTGTTCAGGGATTATAGCAATCAGCCCCAGCATTTT. V and J are TRBV28 and TRBJ1-5, with a tentative D call TRBD1 (5 bases). V dropped 3 bases and J dropped 0 bases, with 18 bases sitting between them. CDR1 MDHEN and CDR2 SYDVKM come from the germline V gene. CDR3 length equals 18 residues.

This chain connects TRBV4-1 to TRBJ2-7; D might be TRBD2 (5 bases). Trimming left V 1 base short and J 2 bases short, with 15 bases between. CDR1 and CDR2 from the germline V gene are MGHRA and YSYEKL. The length of the CDR3 is 16 residues. CDR3 residues: CASSQGRGVRTYEQYF. As DNA, the CDR3 is TGCGCCAGCAGCCAAGGTCGGGGAGTTCGGACCTACGAGCAGTACTTC.

This chain connects TRBV4-3 to TRBJ2-1; D might be TRBD2 (6 bases). Trimming pared 0 bases from V and 3 bases from J, leaving 12 bases between. This CDR3 region has 16 residues. Per germline, CDR1 LGHNA and CDR2 YSLEER. This chain's CDR3 is CASSQEGSGLYNEQFF. CDR3 in DNA: TGCGCCAGCAGCCAAGAGGGGAGCGGGCTCTACAATGAGCAGTTCTTC.

The chain recombines TRBV28 with TRBJ2-1; D is undetermined. V lost 6 bases, J lost 11 bases, and 11 bases lay in between. CDR3 length equals 11 residues. Germline-derived CDR1 and CDR2 are MDHEN and SYDVKM. CDR3 in DNA: TGTGCCAGCAGAAGCTTCCCAAAGCAGTTCTTC. This codes for CASRSFPKQFF.

The chain carries TRBV7-2 and TRBJ1-1, with D unresolved. Germline V gene sequence: CDR1 SGHTA, CDR2 FQGNSA. V lost 0 bases to trimming and J lost 6 bases, with 14 bases between them. This CDR3 is 15 amino acids long. The CDR3 protein is CASSLALIMGPEAFF. DNA of the CDR3: TGTGCCAGCAGCTTAGCCCTAATCATGGGCCCTGAAGCTTTCTTT. The whole variable domain, remainder taken from reference TRBV7-2 and TRBJ1-1, is GAGVSQSPSNKVTEKGKDVELRCDPISGHTALYWYRQSLGQGLEFLIYFQGNSAPDKSGLPSDRFSAERTGGSVSTLTIQRTQQEDSAVYLCASSLALIMGPEAFFGQGTRLTVV.

J is TRBJ1-2 and V is TRBV7-9; the D gene is possibly TRBD1 (6 bases). The CDR3 extends over 14 amino acids. In germline, CDR1 is SEHNR, CDR2 FQNEAQ (reference sequence). Trimming left V 3 bases short and J 4 bases short, with 12 bases between. CDR3: CASSLPTGSYGYTF. As DNA, the CDR3 is TGTGCCAGCAGCTTGCCCACAGGGTCCTATGGCTACACCTTC.

This clone was detected only a few times. The rearrangement uses TRBV9 and TRBJ1-2; D gene unclear. The V and J ends lost 2 bases and 5 bases respectively, with 7 bases between them. The CDR3 runs to 12 residues. Germline lookup yields CDR1 SGDLS and CDR2 YYNGEE. The CDR3 region has the DNA TGTGCCAGCAGCGTTTACAGTTATGGCTACACCTTC. It specifies CASSVYSYGYTF.

This clone occurred a few times. This CDR3 is CASSLGQVAGEQYF. CDR3 bases: TGTGCCAGCAGTTTAGGACAGGTCGCCGGCGAGCAGTACTTC. The V call is TRBV27, the J call TRBJ2-7; TRBD1 matches at 7 bases. The germline CDR1 and CDR2 sequences are MNHEY and SMNVEV (reference sequence). The length of the CDR3 is 14 residues. After removal of 2 bases from V and 6 bases from J, the junction contained 7 bases not matched to a gene.

The chain combines TRBV5-6 with TRBJ1-2; possibly TRBD1 for D (5 bases). The V gene's germline CDR1 is SGHDT and CDR2 YYEEEE. Trimming shortened V by 4 bases and J by 5 bases, and 18 bases separated the two germline ends. The CDR3 length is 15 residues. The CDR3 sequence: CASSPRQGTTYGYTF. CDR3 DNA sequence: TGTGCCAGCAGCCCACGTCAGGGAACGACGTATGGCTACACCTTC.

The V call is TRBV19, the J call TRBJ1-2; D is possibly TRBD1 (6 bases). This CDR3 is 13 amino acids long. Trimming stripped 7 bases from V and 6 bases from J, with 15 bases between. Germline V gene sequence: CDR1 LNHDA, CDR2 SQIVND (reference sequence). CDR3 in amino acids: CASTQGNRNGYTF. The CDR3 DNA reads TGTGCCAGTACACAGGGAAATCGAAATGGCTACACCTTC. Together with reference TRBV19 and TRBJ1-2, the CDR3 gives the full variable domain: DGGITQSPKYLFRKEGQNVTLSCEQNLNHDAMYWYRQDPGQGLRLIYYSQIVNDFQKGDIAEGYSVSREKKESFPLTVTSAQKNPTAFYLCASTQGNRNGYTFGSGTRLTVV.

The chain is built from TRBV7-2 and TRBJ2-3; D remains unclear. The V end was cut by 7 bases, the J end by 2 bases, with 7 bases between. Germline-derived CDR1 and CDR2 are SGHTA and FQGNSA. The CDR3 is made up of 12 amino acids. The DNA of the CDR3 is TGTGCCAGCACCGCGGACACAGATACGCAGTATTTT. Its protein is CASTADTDTQYF.

The rearrangement links TRBV4-3 to TRBJ2-7; D is perhaps TRBD2 (7 bases). V was trimmed by 0 bases and J by 0 bases, leaving 21 bases between them. CDR3 length: 19 residues. The germline gives CDR1 LGHNA, CDR2 YSLEER. The CDR3 reads CASSQDNLQGLADSYEQYF. CDR3 DNA sequence: TGCGCCAGCAGCCAAGATAACCTCCAGGGGCTAGCGGACTCCTACGAGCAGTACTTC.

This chain joins TRBV6-2 or TRBV6-3 and TRBJ2-4, with TRBD2 matching 10 bases. This CDR3 has 18 residues. Germline CDR1 and CDR2: MNHEY and SVGEGT. The V and J ends lost 2 bases and 1 base, in that order; junction bases with no gene match: 8. CDR3 sequence reads: CASSYGSSGSFAKNIQYF. The CDR3 DNA reads as TGTGCCAGCAGTTACGGTTCTAGCGGGAGTTTCGCCAAAAACATTCAGTACTTC.